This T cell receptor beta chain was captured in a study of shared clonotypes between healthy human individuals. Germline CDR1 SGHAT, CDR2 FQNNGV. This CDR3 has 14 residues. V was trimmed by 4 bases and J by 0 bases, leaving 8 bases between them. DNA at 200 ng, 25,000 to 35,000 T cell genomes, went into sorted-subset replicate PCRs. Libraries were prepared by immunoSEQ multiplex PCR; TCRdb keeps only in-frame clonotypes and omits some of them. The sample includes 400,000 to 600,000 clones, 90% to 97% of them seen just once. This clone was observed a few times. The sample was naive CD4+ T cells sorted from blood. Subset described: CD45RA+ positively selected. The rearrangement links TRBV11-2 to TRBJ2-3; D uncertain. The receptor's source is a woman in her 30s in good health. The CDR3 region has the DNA TGTGCCAGCAGCTATACAGCTAGCACAGATACGCAGTATTTT. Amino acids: CASSYTASTDTQYF.